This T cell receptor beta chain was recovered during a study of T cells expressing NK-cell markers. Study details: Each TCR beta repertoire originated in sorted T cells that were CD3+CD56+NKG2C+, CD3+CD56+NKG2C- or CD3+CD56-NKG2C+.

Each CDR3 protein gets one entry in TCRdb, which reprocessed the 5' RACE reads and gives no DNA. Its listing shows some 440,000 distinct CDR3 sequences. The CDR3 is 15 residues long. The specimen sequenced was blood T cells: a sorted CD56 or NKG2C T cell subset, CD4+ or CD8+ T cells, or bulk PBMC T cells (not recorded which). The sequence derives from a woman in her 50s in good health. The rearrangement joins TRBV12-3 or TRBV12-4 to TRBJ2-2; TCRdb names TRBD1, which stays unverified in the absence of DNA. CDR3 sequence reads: CTSIGGGGDTGELFF.